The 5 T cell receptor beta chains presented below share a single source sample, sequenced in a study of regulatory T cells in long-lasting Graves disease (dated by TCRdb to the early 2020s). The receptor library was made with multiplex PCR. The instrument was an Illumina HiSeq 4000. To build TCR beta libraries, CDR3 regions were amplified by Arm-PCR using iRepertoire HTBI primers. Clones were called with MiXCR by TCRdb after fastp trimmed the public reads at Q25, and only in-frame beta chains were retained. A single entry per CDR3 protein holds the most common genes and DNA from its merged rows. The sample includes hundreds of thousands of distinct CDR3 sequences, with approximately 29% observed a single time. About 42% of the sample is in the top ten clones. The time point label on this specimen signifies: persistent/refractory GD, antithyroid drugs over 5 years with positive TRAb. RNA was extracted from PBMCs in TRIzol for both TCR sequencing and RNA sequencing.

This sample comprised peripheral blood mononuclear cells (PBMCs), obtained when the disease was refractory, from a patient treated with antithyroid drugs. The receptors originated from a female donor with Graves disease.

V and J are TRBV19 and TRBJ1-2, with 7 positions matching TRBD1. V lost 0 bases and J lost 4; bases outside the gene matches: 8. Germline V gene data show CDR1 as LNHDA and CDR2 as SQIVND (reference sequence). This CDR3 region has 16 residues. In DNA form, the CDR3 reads TGTGCCAGTAGTATAGATCTTGGCGGGACAGCCTATGGCTACACCTTC. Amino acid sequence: CASSIDLGGTAYGYTF.

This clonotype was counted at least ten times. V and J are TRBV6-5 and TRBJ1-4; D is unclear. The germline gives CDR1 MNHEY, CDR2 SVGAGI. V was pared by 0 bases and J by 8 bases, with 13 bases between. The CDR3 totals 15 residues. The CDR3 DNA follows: TGTGCCAGCAGTTACTCGCTCCAGGTCTGGGAAAAACTGTTTTTT. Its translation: CASSYSLQVWEKLFF.

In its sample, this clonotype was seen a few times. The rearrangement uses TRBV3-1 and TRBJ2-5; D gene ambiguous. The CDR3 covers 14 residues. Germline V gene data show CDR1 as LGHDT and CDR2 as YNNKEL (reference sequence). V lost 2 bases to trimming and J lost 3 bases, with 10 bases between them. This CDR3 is CASSQQRNEETQYF. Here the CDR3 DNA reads TGTGCCAGCAGCCAACAACGGAATGAAGAGACCCAGTACTTC.

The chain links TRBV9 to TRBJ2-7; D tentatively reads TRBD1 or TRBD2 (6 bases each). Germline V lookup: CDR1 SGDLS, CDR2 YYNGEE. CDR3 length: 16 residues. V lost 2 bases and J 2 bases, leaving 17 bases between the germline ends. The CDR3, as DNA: TGTGCCAGCAGCGTCACTTCGGGGGCAGGGGCCTACGAGCAGTACTTC. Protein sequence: CASSVTSGAGAYEQYF.

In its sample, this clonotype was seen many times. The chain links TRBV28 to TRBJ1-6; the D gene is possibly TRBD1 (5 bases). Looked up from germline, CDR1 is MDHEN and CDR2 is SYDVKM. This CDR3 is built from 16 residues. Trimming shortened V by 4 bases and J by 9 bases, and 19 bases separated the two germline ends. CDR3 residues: CASSSDPGAESSPLHF. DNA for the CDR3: TGTGCCAGCAGTTCTGACCCCGGGGCTGAGAGTTCACCCCTCCACTTT.